The 16 T cell receptor beta chains listed next were all sequenced from one sample in a study of T cell repertoires in cytomegalovirus infection (dated 2019 in TCRdb). Data came from an Illumina HiSeq 1500. TCRdb took the public reads, trimmed them with fastp at Q25, ran MiXCR for clone calling and kept in-frame beta chains. Entries that share a CDR3 protein sequence are merged under the most common genes and DNA. The sample table records about 740,000 distinct CDR3 sequences; approximately 40% of these occur just once. The top ten hold roughly 2.9% of the sample. The sequencing sample was made of PBMCs. All receptors derive from a human donor in good health (CMV status not recorded). Some clones in this sample may be carry-over from other donors' samples.

The chain links TRBV20-1 to TRBJ2-2, with D tentatively TRBD2 (6 bases). The germline V gene has CDR1 DFQATT and CDR2 SNEGSKA (reference sequence). The CDR3 runs 18 residues. V was trimmed by 0 bases and J by 6 bases, leaving 23 bases between them. The CDR3 region has the DNA TGCAGTGCTAGAGATGGGCAGGGAGGAGGCGAAGAGGCCGGGGAGCTGTTTTTT. It yields the protein CSARDGQGGGEEAGELFF.

The chain uses TRBV6-1 and TRBJ1-2; D uncertain. The CDR3 spans 14 residues. Germline CDR1 MNHNS, CDR2 SASEGT. V dropped 5 bases and J dropped 4 bases, with 14 bases sitting between them. In nucleotides, the CDR3 is TGTGCCAGCAGTTACACTACTGGTCCCTATGGCTACACCTTC. Translated, it gives CASSYTTGPYGYTF.

This clonotype was observed a handful of times. The rearrangement joins TRBV6-1 to TRBJ1-6, with D tentatively TRBD1 (6 bases). Trimming removed 5 bases from V and 10 bases from J, with 21 bases in between. CDR3 length equals 16 residues. Germline values: CDR1 MNHNS, CDR2 SASEGT. CDR3 sequence reads: CASSRGDRGVKSPLHF. Here the CDR3 DNA reads TGTGCCAGCAGTAGAGGGGATAGGGGGGTTAAATCACCCCTCCACTTT.

A word on this clonotype: The junction and the germline gene differ at one end; a read error may be behind it. This chain joins TRBV7-8 and TRBJ2-7; D might be TRBD2 (7 bases). The CDR3 spans 14 residues. In germline, CDR1 is SGHVS, CDR2 FQNEAQ. The CDR3 is CARSLSRGGYEQYF. The CDR3 DNA reads as TGTGCCAGAAGCTTAAGTAGGGGGGGTTATGAGCAGTACTTC.

The table lists this clonotype with many counts. The chain carries TRBV7-9 and TRBJ1-2; D unresolved. Deletions cut 5 bases from V and 4 bases from J, with 14 bases between. Germline V gene data show CDR1 as SEHNR and CDR2 as FQNEAQ (reference sequence). The CDR3 length is 14 residues. The CDR3 is CASSVGTSLYGYTF. DNA of the CDR3: TGTGCCAGCAGCGTTGGTACGAGTCTCTATGGCTACACCTTC.

The chain employs TRBV6-6 and TRBJ1-1, with unresolved D. V lost 7 bases and J 9 bases, leaving 21 bases between the germline ends. Germline V CDR1 and CDR2: MNHNY, SVGAGI (reference sequence). The CDR3 spans 14 residues. The DNA for the CDR3 is TGTGCCAGCAACACTGAACTGCGGCATTCTCAAGCTTTCTTT. Translation gives CASNTELRHSQAFF.

Worth noting for this clonotype: Mismatch with germline at one junction end may stem from a read error. The V gene is TRBV7-2, the J gene TRBJ1-5; 10 positions match TRBD1. The CDR3 runs to 14 residues. The germline gives CDR1 SGHTA, CDR2 FQGNSA. The CDR3 loop is CASSLDRGGQPPPF. CDR3 bases: TGTGCCAGCAGCCTGGACAGGGGGGGACAGCCCCCGCCTTTT. Filled out from reference TRBV7-2 and TRBJ1-5, the complete variable domain reads GAGVSQSPSNKVTEKGKDVELRCDPISGHTALYWYRQSLGQGLEFLIYFQGNSAPDKSGLPSDRFSAERTGGSVSTLTIQRTQQEDSAVYLCASSLDRGGQPPPFGDGTRLSIL.

This clonotype was counted a few times. The CDR3: CASSPRDSIVYGYTF. The CDR3 nucleotides are TGTGCCAGCTCACCGCGGGACAGTATTGTCTATGGCTACACCTTC. This rearrangement joins TRBV18 to TRBJ1-2, with TRBD1 matching over 7 bases. The CDR3 contains 15 residues. Germline V gene lookup returns CDR1 KGHSH and CDR2 LQKENI. Trimming cost V 3 bases and J 4 bases; bases outside gene matches: 8.

The chain carries TRBV12-3 or TRBV12-4 and TRBJ1-2; 9 positions match TRBD1. The CDR3 is made up of 12 amino acids. Trimming took 7 bases from V and 7 from J; bases not matched to a gene: 4. DNA of the CDR3: TGTGCCAGCAACGCGGACAGGGGTGGCTACACCTTC. Its protein is CASNADRGGYTF.

The V and J genes are TRBV7-9 and TRBJ2-6; D could derive from TRBD1 or TRBD2 (5 bases each). The ends were cut back, 4 bases at V and 0 bases at J, with 10 bases in the middle. Germline CDR1 SEHNR, CDR2 FQNEAQ (reference sequence). The CDR3 is made up of 16 amino acids. For the CDR3, the DNA is TGTGCCAGCAGCTCCGGGACCATCTCTGGGGCCAACGTCCTGACTTTC. Translation gives CASSSGTISGANVLTF.

The J gene is TRBJ1-1, the V gene TRBV2; TRBD1 might be the D (5 bases). V was cut by 1 base and J by 6 bases, with 9 bases left in between. The CDR3 runs 13 residues. Germline CDR1 is SNHLY and CDR2 is FYNNEI. This CDR3 is CASSEVGGAEAFF. The CDR3 bases are TGTGCCAGCAGTGAAGTTGGGGGGGCTGAAGCTTTCTTT. The complete variable domain, with remaining parts taken from reference TRBV2 and TRBJ1-1, reads EPEVTQTPSHQVTQMGQEVILRCVPISNHLYFYWYRQILGQKVEFLVSFYNNEISEKSEIFDDQFSVERPDGSNFTLKIRSTKLEDSAMYFCASSEVGGAEAFFGQGTRLTVV.

This clonotype was counted between two and nine times. This chain connects TRBV4-2 to TRBJ2-3; no firm D call. CDR1 is LGHNA and CDR2 is YNFKEQ in the germline V gene. Trimming shortened V by 3 bases and J by 1 base, and 8 bases separated the two germline ends. The CDR3 is made up of 14 amino acids. The CDR3 DNA reads as TGTGCCAGCAGCCAGGGCGTTGGCACAGATACGCAGTATTTT. Translated: CASSQGVGTDTQYF.

The chain employs TRBV5-6 and TRBJ2-7; D not certain. Trimming cost V 4 bases and J 3 bases, with 8 bases left between them. CDR3 size: 12 residues. Germline assignment: CDR1 SGHDT and CDR2 YYEEEE. CDR3 nucleotide sequence: TGTGCCAGCAGCCCCAAGGACTACGAGCAGTACTTC. It yields the protein CASSPKDYEQYF.

The rearrangement links TRBV18 to TRBJ1-5; the D is unclear. The CDR3 has 12 amino acids. Trimming took off 3 bases at V and 7 bases at J, with 7 bases between the two ends. Germline CDR1 and CDR2: KGHSH and LQKENI. CDR3 nucleotide sequence: TGTGCCAGCTCACCTACACCCCAGCCCCAGCATTTT. Amino acids: CASSPTPQPQHF.

This clonotype has ten or more counts. V is TRBV7-2 and J is TRBJ1-1; unclear D gene. V lost 4 bases and J 12 bases, leaving 12 bases between the germline ends. Germline loops: CDR1 SGHTA, CDR2 FQGNSA. The CDR3 is 11 amino acids. The CDR3 is CASSSSLNSFF. The DNA for the CDR3 is TGTGCCAGCAGCTCTAGTTTGAATTCTTTCTTT. The whole variable domain, filled in from reference TRBV7-2 and TRBJ1-1, reads GAGVSQSPSNKVTEKGKDVELRCDPISGHTALYWYRQSLGQGLEFLIYFQGNSAPDKSGLPSDRFSAERTGGSVSTLTIQRTQQEDSAVYLCASSSSLNSFFGQGTRLTVV.

The rearrangement joins TRBV24-1 to TRBJ2-5, with 7 nucleotides matching TRBD2. V lost 4 bases to trimming and J lost 3 bases; unmatched junction nucleotides: 10. Germline V lookup: CDR1 KGHDR, CDR2 SFDVKD. CDR3 length: 16 residues. This chain's CDR3 is CATSDPRAAGEETQYF. Here the CDR3 DNA reads TGTGCCACCAGTGACCCCCGGGCCGCGGGAGAAGAGACCCAGTACTTC.